One sample yielded the 20 T cell receptor beta chains listed below, sequenced in a study of shared clonotypes between healthy human individuals. Measured with immunoSEQ multiplex PCR; TCRdb has only the in-frame clones, and not every one. The sample holds 1,400,000 or so clones, approximately 98.5% seen once. Sequencing used naive CD4+ T cells sorted from blood. Subset in this sample: CD45RA+ positively selected. These receptors came from a man aged 25 to 40 in good health.

The J gene is TRBJ2-3, the V gene TRBV5-1; 10 nucleotides agree with TRBD1. This CDR3 spans 18 amino acids. Looked up from germline, CDR1 is SGHRS and CDR2 is YFSETQ. Unmatched junction bases numbered 13, after V lost 4 bases and J lost 2 bases. The CDR3 sequence: CASSPRDRGLPITDTQYF. The CDR3 DNA reads TGCGCCAGCAGCCCCCGCGACAGGGGGCTTCCTATCACAGATACGCAGTATTTT.

The J gene is TRBJ2-2, the V gene TRBV19; tentative D call: TRBD1 (5 bases). The CDR3 spans 15 residues. Germline loops: CDR1 LNHDA, CDR2 SQIVND (reference sequence). The ends were cut back, 6 bases at V and 6 bases at J, with 17 bases in the middle. The CDR3 is CASRGPILFAGELFF. The CDR3 region has the DNA TGTGCCAGTAGGGGGCCAATTCTGTTCGCCGGGGAGCTGTTTTTT.

A remark on this clone: This specimen includes other DNA sequences encoding the same CDR3. The rearrangement links TRBV5-6 to TRBJ2-5, with D unclear. Germline loops: CDR1 SGHDT, CDR2 YYEEEE. This CDR3 contains 11 residues. Trimming left V 4 bases short and J 2 bases short, with 3 bases between. This CDR3 reads CASSVQETQYF. The CDR3 bases are TGTGCCAGCAGCGTTCAAGAGACCCAGTACTTC.

The chain carries TRBV4-1 and TRBJ2-1; D remains ambiguous. Between the trimmed V and J ends, which lost 1 base and 9 bases, there was a span of 7 bases. This CDR3 contains 12 residues. Germline V gene sequence: CDR1 MGHRA, CDR2 YSYEKL. CDR3 in amino acids: CASSQGMFEQFF. The CDR3 coding sequence is TGCGCCAGCAGCCAAGGGATGTTTGAGCAGTTCTTC.

CDR3 loop: CASSPTGTGINQETQYF. CDR3 nucleotides: TGTGCCAGCTCACCAACCGGGACAGGGATAAACCAAGAGACCCAGTACTTC. This chain joins TRBV18 and TRBJ2-5; 9 nucleotides match TRBD1. The trim removed 2 bases at V and 0 bases at J, leaving 7 bases unmatched. The CDR3 totals 17 residues. Germline CDR1 and CDR2: KGHSH and LQKENI.

The gene calls are TRBV6-5 and TRBJ2-2; 8 positions match TRBD1. The germline V gene has CDR1 MNHEY and CDR2 SVGAGI. CDR3 length equals 15 residues. With V trimmed by 5 bases and J by 6 bases, 8 bases remained unmatched. This chain's CDR3 is CASSRDRGRSGELFF. CDR3 sequence (DNA): TGTGCCAGCAGTCGCGACAGGGGAAGATCCGGGGAGCTGTTTTTT.

V and J are TRBV18 and TRBJ2-7; D call uncertain. The CDR3 is 13 residues long. Germline CDR1 reads KGHSH; CDR2 reads LQKENI. V was cut by 6 bases and J by 5 bases, with 14 bases left in between. The chain's CDR3 is CASSSSDPDEQYF. The CDR3 nucleotides read TGTGCCAGCTCGTCCTCGGACCCGGACGAGCAGTACTTC.

The chain combines TRBV18 with TRBJ1-2, with D possibly being TRBD1 (5 bases). V was trimmed by 0 bases and J by 7 bases, leaving 15 bases between them. The CDR3 length is 15 residues. Germline V gene lookup returns CDR1 KGHSH and CDR2 LQKENI. The CDR3 here is CASSPPSTVGPGYTF. The CDR3 nucleotides are TGTGCCAGCTCACCACCGTCGACAGTAGGGCCTGGCTACACCTTC. Full variable domain (missing parts from reference TRBV18 and TRBJ1-2): NAGVMQNPRHLVRRRGQEARLRCSPMKGHSHVYWYRQLPEEGLKFMVYLQKENIIDESGMPKERFSAEFPKEGPSILRIQQVVRGDSAAYFCASSPPSTVGPGYTFGSGTRLTVV.

This rearrangement joins TRBV7-2 to TRBJ1-3; D perhaps matches TRBD1 (5 bases). This CDR3 has 16 amino acids. Trimming left V 2 bases short and J 2 bases short, with 13 bases between. Germline V lookup: CDR1 SGHTA, CDR2 FQGNSA. The CDR3 DNA sequence: TGTGCCAGCAGCTTAAGAGGACCGGGGCCTGGAAACACCATATATTTT. Translating it yields CASSLRGPGPGNTIYF.

This chain links TRBV9 with TRBJ2-1; D tentatively reads TRBD1 or TRBD2 (6 bases each). The V gene's germline CDR1 is SGDLS and CDR2 YYNGEE. With 0 bases removed from V and 4 bases from J, the gap between germline ends came to 11 bases. The length of the CDR3 is 15 residues. CDR3 sequence reads: CASSVGKGGYNEQFF. The CDR3, as DNA: TGTGCCAGCAGCGTAGGGAAGGGGGGTTACAATGAGCAGTTCTTC.

J is TRBJ2-7 and V is TRBV5-1; D is unresolved. Trimming shortened V by 2 bases and J by 2 bases, and 14 bases separated the two germline ends. CDR1 is SGHRS, CDR2 YFSETQ, per germline. The CDR3 runs to 15 residues. The CDR3: CASSFRWLLPYEQYF. The DNA for the CDR3 is TGCGCCAGCAGCTTTCGCTGGCTCCTGCCCTACGAGCAGTACTTC.

The chain combines TRBV29-1 with TRBJ1-2; D unclear. Deletions cut 4 bases from V and 10 bases from J, with 16 bases between. Germline V gene data show CDR1 as SQVTM and CDR2 as ANQGSEA. CDR3 length equals 12 residues. The CDR3 here is CSVAGGGYVYTF. The CDR3 DNA reads as TGCAGCGTTGCGGGCGGAGGATACGTCTACACCTTC.

The count of this clone is one. This chain joins TRBV2 and TRBJ2-5, with D perhaps TRBD1 (6 bases). The V end was cut by 6 bases, the J end by 2 bases, with 10 bases between. The V gene's germline CDR1 is SNHLY and CDR2 FYNNEI. CDR3 length: 13 amino acids. The CDR3 DNA sequence: TGTGCCAGCAGAACCGACAGGCAAGAGACCCAGTACTTC. It is translated as CASRTDRQETQYF.

The chain couples TRBV5-1 to TRBJ1-5; D is possibly TRBD1 (5 bases). V lost 0 bases, J lost 6 bases, and 16 bases lay in between. This CDR3 spans 16 amino acids. Germline V gives CDR1 SGHRS, CDR2 YFSETQ. CDR3 DNA: TGCGCCAGCAGCTTGGGGCCCGGGGGTCAGGGTCAGCCCCAGCATTTT. Its translation: CASSLGPGGQGQPQHF.

As for this clone: The same CDR3 arises from other DNA sequences in this sample as well. V is TRBV5-1 and J is TRBJ2-7; perhaps TRBD2 as D (5 bases). Trimming left V 0 bases short and J 7 bases short, with 11 bases between. The CDR3 contains 13 residues. Germline assignment: CDR1 SGHRS and CDR2 YFSETQ. CDR3 amino acids: CASSLVPTGEQYF. The CDR3 DNA is TGCGCCAGCAGCTTGGTCCCTACGGGGGAGCAGTACTTC.

A single count supports this clone. This chain joins TRBV28 and TRBJ2-3; 10 positions agree with TRBD2. The V gene end was trimmed by 6 bases and the J gene end by 4 bases; junction bases not matched to a gene: 7. The CDR3 contains 15 residues. Per the germline V gene, CDR1 is MDHEN and CDR2 is SYDVKM. CDR3 region: CASRASGSGSDTQYF. The CDR3 bases are TGTGCCAGCAGGGCTAGCGGGAGTGGTTCAGATACGCAGTATTTT.

Worth noting for this clone: Different DNA sequences within this sample yield the same CDR3. This rearrangement joins TRBV7-6 to TRBJ2-7; D gene uncertain. This CDR3 contains 13 residues. V was pared by 0 bases and J by 1 base, with 4 bases between. From germline, CDR1 is SGHVS and CDR2 FNYEAQ. DNA for the CDR3: TGTGCCAGCAGCTTAGCGGCGTCCTACGAGCAGTACTTC. This codes for CASSLAASYEQYF.

The genes are TRBV18 and TRBJ2-1; D gene ambiguous. The CDR3 consists of 12 residues. Germline V gene sequence: CDR1 KGHSH, CDR2 LQKENI. V was shortened by 0 bases and J by 7 bases, with 4 bases between the two germline ends. As DNA, the CDR3 is TGTGCCAGCTCACCACCTACAAATGAGCAGTTCTTC. Its protein product is CASSPPTNEQFF.

V gene TRBV28 combines with J gene TRBJ1-2; D unresolved. This CDR3 is built from 13 residues. In germline, CDR1 is MDHEN, CDR2 SYDVKM. The V end was cut by 6 bases, the J end by 0 bases, with 8 bases between. CDR3 region: CASRESANYGYTF. The CDR3 nucleotides are TGTGCCAGCAGAGAATCAGCTAACTATGGCTACACCTTC.

The rearrangement joins TRBV6-1 to TRBJ2-1, with 8 bases aligning to TRBD1. The J segment lost 0 bases and the V segment lost 4 bases, leaving 5 bases of the junction unmatched. Germline V lookup: CDR1 MNHNS, CDR2 SASEGT. The CDR3 has 16 residues. The CDR3 DNA sequence: TGTGCCAGCAGTGGATCAACAGGGGGCTCCTACAATGAGCAGTTCTTC. This codes for CASSGSTGGSYNEQFF.